This T cell receptor (beta chain) was recovered during a study of cytomegalovirus exposure and HLA in healthy donors. Across the study: Of around 400 genotyped donors, roughly 81% grouped in the Caucasian-associated ancestry cluster.

The CDR3 runs 15 residues. The germline V gene encodes CDR1 ENHRY and CDR2 SYGVKD. Trimming took 4 bases from V and 0 from J, leaving 12 bases between them. The primer mix had 60 Vbeta and 13 Jbeta primers. Authors' methods: Some 11 million shared chains were among the about 80 million unique TCR beta chains that a later analysis counted. Repertoires were generated with immunoSEQ multiplex PCR, while TCRdb's copy carries only in-frame clones and drops some. V, J and clone size are taken as reported in that table, and D and trimming were inferred from the DNA itself. Of some 150,000 clones listed, about three quarters were seen once; the top ten hold 1.8%.

The chain joins TRBV10-3 to TRBJ1-2; tentative D call: TRBD1 (5 bases). This TCR derives from a female donor in good health and CMV-seropositive. The material sequenced was PBMCs. CDR3: CAISAGVAPNYGYTF. CDR3 DNA sequence: TGTGCCATCAGTGCGGGGGTGGCTCCTAACTATGGCTACACCTTC.